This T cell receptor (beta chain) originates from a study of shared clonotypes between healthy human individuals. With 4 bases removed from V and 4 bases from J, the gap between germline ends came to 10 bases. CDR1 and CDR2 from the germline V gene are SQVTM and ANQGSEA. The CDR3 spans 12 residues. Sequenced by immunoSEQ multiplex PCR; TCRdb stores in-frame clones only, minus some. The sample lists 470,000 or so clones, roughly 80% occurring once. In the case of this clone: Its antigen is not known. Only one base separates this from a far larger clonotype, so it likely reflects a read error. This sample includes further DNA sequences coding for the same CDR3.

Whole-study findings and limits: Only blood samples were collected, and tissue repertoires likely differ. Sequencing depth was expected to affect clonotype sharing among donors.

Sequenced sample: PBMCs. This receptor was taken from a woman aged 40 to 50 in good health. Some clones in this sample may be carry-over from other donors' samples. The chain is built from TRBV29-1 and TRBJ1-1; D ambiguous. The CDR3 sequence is CSVGRVSTEAFF. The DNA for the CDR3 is TGCAGCGTTGGACGGGTCAGCACTGAAGCTTTCTTT.